This paragraph reports one T cell receptor beta chain. The antigen is unknown. The data are from a study of cytomegalovirus exposure and HLA in healthy donors. Study conclusions and caveats: Overall, under 200 TCR beta chains were annotated as cytomegalovirus-associated. Diagnosis of cytomegalovirus status made by the classifier reportedly showed high specificity and sensitivity.

The protocol was immunoSEQ multiplex PCR, while the TCRdb copy is restricted to in-frame clones and leaves out a portion. In the table there are a few hundred thousand clones, roughly 84% of which are singletons. V dropped 5 bases and J dropped 5; count of bases not matched to a gene: 3. Germline loops: CDR1 SGHVS, CDR2 FQNEAQ. The CDR3 has 13 residues. The V call is TRBV7-8, the J call TRBJ1-5; 7 bases map to TRBD1. This sequence originates from a woman aged 30 to 39 in good health and CMV-seropositive. What was sequenced was PBMCs. CDR3 sequence reads: CASSRGRDQPQHF. The CDR3 DNA follows: TGTGCCAGCAGCAGGGGGCGGGATCAGCCCCAGCATTTT.